The clone carrying this TCR beta chain has only one observation. The source of the sample is a study of T cell responses to AZD1222 COVID-19 vaccine. The CDR3 extends over 15 amino acids. Trimming pared 0 bases from V and 0 bases from J, leaving 8 bases between. Germline CDR1 and CDR2: LGHNA and YSLEER. Assay: immunoSEQ multiplex PCR; the TCRdb copy retains only in-frame clones and omits some. The data contain 160,000 or so clones, roughly nine tenths of them singletons. The source material was peripheral blood, sampled on day 0 of AZD1222 vaccination. The rearrangement links TRBV4-3 to TRBJ1-1, with D perhaps matching TRBD1 (5 bases). This clonotype was obtained from an adult in good health. CDR3 nucleotides: TGCGCCAGCAGCCAAGATGGACACCTGAACACTGAAGCTTTCTTT. Translation gives CASSQDGHLNTEAFF.